This entry is about one T cell receptor beta chain. Its antigen is currently unknown. Libraries were prepared by immunoSEQ multiplex PCR; TCRdb keeps only in-frame clonotypes and omits some of them. The table has about 680,000 clones, about 89% seen once. The germline V gene has CDR1 SGHTA and CDR2 FQGNSA. CDR3 length equals 16 residues. V lost 4 bases and J lost 1, with 16 bases in between. Treatment in this sample: roughly 18 received Ad26.COV2.S at low or high dose, single or two shots; about five received placebo; per-sample allocation not given. Collection of samples fell on day 63 after the first vaccine or placebo injection. This person who donated was an adult of 18-55 years in Boston. The data stem from a study of Ad26.COV2.S vaccination and SARS-CoV-2 variants. Study-wide background: Into the muscle, Ad26.COV2.S was dosed once or twice, 56 days apart. Study-wide findings and caveats: Measures of TCR breadth and depth may have fallen short of total T cell responses. Placebo recipients had lower spike-specific TCR breadth than vaccine recipients.

The V call is TRBV7-2, the J call TRBJ1-1, with a possible D match to TRBD1 (6 bases). The specimen was peripheral blood, collected in a trial of Ad26.COV2.S vaccine versus placebo. The receptor was derived from a person between 18 and 60 years old who received the Ad26.COV2.S COVID-19 vaccine or a placebo. CDR3 DNA: TGTGCCAGCAGCTCAGGGCAGGGCAGGGGGAACACTGAAGCTTTCTTT. It is translated as CASSSGQGRGNTEAFF.